What follows are 23 T cell receptor beta chains derived from one specimen sequenced in a study of immune evolution from preneoplasia to lung adenocarcinoma. TCRdb's table, derived via immunoSEQ multiplex PCR, lists solely in-frame clones and lacks some. The repertoire holds some 2,900 clones, roughly 90% seen once, with 3.5% to 5.5% in the top ten. The sequencing input was FFPE invasive lung adenocarcinoma tissue. These receptors were obtained from an older person with invasive lung adenocarcinoma.

This clone was picked up one time. J is TRBJ2-3 and V is TRBV5-5, with 7 bases that match TRBD1. J gave up 1 base and V 3 bases, and 2 bases lay outside the gene matches. The CDR3 has 14 amino acids. Germline CDR1 SGHKS, CDR2 YYEKEE (reference sequence). For the CDR3, the DNA is TGTGCCAGCAGCTCTACAGGGGGCACAGATACGCAGTATTTT. As protein: CASSSTGGTDTQYF.

The chain employs TRBV19 and TRBJ1-4, with a tentative D call TRBD1 (5 bases). Trimming took off 5 bases at V and 5 bases at J, with 15 bases between the two ends. CDR3 length equals 15 residues. The germline V gene has CDR1 LNHDA and CDR2 SQIVND (reference sequence). The CDR3 DNA reads TGTGCCAGTAGTCAGTCACGGGACTCAAATGAAAAACTGTTTTTT. Its protein product is CASSQSRDSNEKLFF.

V is TRBV7-2 and J is TRBJ1-4, with D possibly TRBD1 on 6 matching bases. V was clipped by 5 bases and J by 6 bases, with 13 bases between them. CDR1 and CDR2 from the germline V gene are SGHTA and FQGNSA. CDR3 size: 14 residues. Written as DNA, the CDR3 is TGTGCCAGCAGCGTAGACAGGCTTTATGAAAAACTGTTTTTT. This codes for CASSVDRLYEKLFF.

In this sample, this clone turned up once. V usage is TRBV18 and J usage is TRBJ2-5, with D maybe TRBD1 (5 bases). Germline CDR1 KGHSH, CDR2 LQKENI. Deletions cut 4 bases from V and 0 bases from J, with 12 bases between. The CDR3 contains 15 residues. CDR3 region: CASSRGRTYQETQYF. As DNA, the CDR3 is TGTGCCAGCTCACGGGGCAGGACGTACCAAGAGACCCAGTACTTC. Based on the CDR3 plus reference TRBV18 and TRBJ2-5, the full variable domain is NAGVMQNPRHLVRRRGQEARLRCSPMKGHSHVYWYRQLPEEGLKFMVYLQKENIIDESGMPKERFSAEFPKEGPSILRIQQVVRGDSAAYFCASSRGRTYQETQYFGPGTRLLVL.

V and J are TRBV11-1 and TRBJ1-1; TRBD1 matches 7 bases. The CDR3 loop spans 14 amino acids. Per germline, CDR1 SGHAT and CDR2 FQDESV (reference sequence). V trimming: 5 bases; J trimming: 4 bases; junction bases outside the gene matches: 7. DNA for the CDR3: TGTGCCAGCAGCCCCGGACAGGTAACCACTGAAGCTTTCTTT. As protein: CASSPGQVTTEAFF.

The V and J genes are TRBV30 and TRBJ2-1, with D unresolved. This CDR3 is 10 amino acids long. Germline CDR1 GTSNPN, CDR2 SVGIG (reference sequence). V was pared by 7 bases and J by 6 bases, with 7 bases between. The CDR3 loop reads CASFPNEQFF. DNA for the CDR3: TGTGCCTCCTTCCCCAATGAGCAGTTCTTC.

The V gene is TRBV11-2, the J gene TRBJ2-7, with D possibly TRBD1 on 6 matching bases. The germline V and J ends were trimmed by 7 bases and 6 bases, with 16 bases remaining between them. The CDR3 has 13 residues. Germline V CDR1 and CDR2: SGHAT, FQNNGV. The chain's CDR3 is CASTLGGRSEQYF. In DNA, the CDR3 is TGTGCCAGCACCCTAGGGGGAAGAAGCGAGCAGTACTTC.

This clone has just one count. The chain has TRBV7-9 and TRBJ1-4; D gene ambiguous. Germline CDR1 and CDR2: SEHNR and FQNEAQ (reference sequence). Trimming removed 1 base at V and 0 bases at J, with 3 bases between. The CDR3 totals 14 residues. The CDR3 DNA is TGTGCCAGCAGCTTAGGGGCAACTAATGAAAAACTGTTTTTT. Translation: CASSLGATNEKLFF.

V is TRBV6-1 and J is TRBJ1-1; D ambiguous. The V gene's germline CDR1 is MNHNS and CDR2 SASEGT. Trimming removed 8 bases from V and 4 bases from J, with 14 bases in between. This CDR3 has 13 residues. CDR3: CASRERAFTEAFF. CDR3 nucleotide sequence: TGTGCCAGCCGCGAAAGGGCCTTCACTGAAGCTTTCTTT.

The chain carries TRBV15 and TRBJ2-7; TRBD1 aligns across 7 bases. Germline CDR1 LNHNV, CDR2 YYDKDF (reference sequence). This CDR3 is 14 amino acids long. Germline trimming cut 0 bases from V and 2 bases from J; bases unmatched to any gene: 1. The CDR3 reads CATSRDGTAYEQYF. The CDR3 DNA reads TGTGCCACCAGCAGAGACGGGACAGCCTACGAGCAGTACTTC.

The J gene is TRBJ2-1, the V gene TRBV5-4; possible D gene TRBD2, 5 bases. The CDR3 loop spans 13 amino acids. The ends were cut back, 3 bases at V and 5 bases at J, with 9 bases in the middle. Germline V gene data show CDR1 as SGHNT and CDR2 as YYREEE (reference sequence). CDR3 DNA sequence: TGTGCCAGCAGCTCGGGAAGCGACAATGAGCAGTTCTTC. This sequence encodes CASSSGSDNEQFF.

The chain employs TRBV7-2 and TRBJ1-1; D remains ambiguous. Germline-derived CDR1 and CDR2 are SGHTA and FQGNSA. Trimming removed 5 bases at V and 3 bases at J, with 10 bases between. The CDR3 is made up of 13 amino acids. For the CDR3, the DNA is TGTGCCAGCAGCGCCCAGCTTTACACTGAAGCTTTCTTT. Its translation: CASSAQLYTEAFF.

This clone occurred once. The junction shows a germline mismatch at one end, possibly a read error. The chain joins TRBV7-7 to TRBJ2-2; D is uncertain. Germline loops: CDR1 SSHAT, CDR2 FNYEAQ (reference sequence). The CDR3 runs 12 residues. CDR3 protein: CASSSLNGELFF. The CDR3 bases are TGTGCTAGCAGCTCCCTTAACGGGGAGCTGTTTTTT.

Here the CDR3 reads CSAGSTNEQFF. The CDR3 DNA follows: TGCAGTGCTGGGTCAACGAATGAGCAGTTCTTC. The V call is TRBV20-1, the J call TRBJ2-1; no firm D call. This CDR3 is built from 11 residues. Germline values: CDR1 DFQATT, CDR2 SNEGSKA (reference sequence). V was clipped by 5 bases and J by 7 bases, with 9 bases between them.

As regards this clone: Other DNA variants within this sample encode the same CDR3. V is TRBV9 and J is TRBJ1-2; no reliable D call. V was clipped by 5 bases and J by 7 bases, with 15 bases between them. This CDR3 is built from 13 residues. Germline loops: CDR1 SGDLS, CDR2 YYNGEE. CDR3 nucleotide sequence: TGTGCCAGCAGTGAACGGGATGGGGTTGGCTACACCTTC. Translated: CASSERDGVGYTF.

V gene TRBV4-1 combines with J gene TRBJ1-2; 8 positions match TRBD1. Per the germline V gene, CDR1 is MGHRA and CDR2 is YSYEKL. CDR3 length: 15 amino acids. Germline trimming cut 4 bases from V and 2 bases from J; bases unmatched to any gene: 6. The CDR3 sequence is CASSPGTGFNYGYTF. The CDR3 DNA reads as TGCGCCAGCAGCCCCGGGACAGGTTTCAACTATGGCTACACCTTC.

This chain links TRBV6-5 with TRBJ1-2; 10 bases align to TRBD1. This CDR3 comprises 15 residues. Trimming removed 5 bases from V and 7 bases from J; junction bases left unmatched: 10. Germline V lookup: CDR1 MNHEY, CDR2 SVGAGI. Written as DNA, the CDR3 is TGTGCCAGCAGTCCTCGTGACAGGGGGCCGGTTGGCTACACCTTC. Its protein product is CASSPRDRGPVGYTF.

V gene TRBV11-2 combines with J gene TRBJ2-1; TRBD2 aligns across 14 bases. Germline values: CDR1 SGHAT, CDR2 FQNNGV. The CDR3 covers 16 residues. The junction had 6 bases not matched to a gene; V was cut back by 4 bases and J by 7 bases. This CDR3 is CASSSRTSGGNNEQFF. The DNA for the CDR3 is TGTGCCAGCAGCTCGCGGACTAGCGGGGGGAATAATGAGCAGTTCTTC.

This CDR3 reads CASSTRDSNNEQFF. CDR3 nucleotide sequence: TGTGCCAGCAGCACCAGGGACTCTAACAATGAGCAGTTCTTC. V and J are TRBV7-9 and TRBJ2-1; the D gene is possibly TRBD2 (6 bases). The V gene's germline CDR1 is SEHNR and CDR2 FQNEAQ (reference sequence). V lost 5 bases, J lost 5 bases, and 13 bases lay in between. The CDR3 spans 14 residues.

This clone is large within its sample. This rearrangement joins TRBV7-6 to TRBJ2-7; D possibly matches TRBD1 or TRBD2 (5 bases each). The V end was cut by 5 bases, the J end by 5 bases, with 19 bases between. The germline gives CDR1 SGHVS, CDR2 FNYEAQ. This CDR3 comprises 15 residues. CDR3 protein: CASSPHEGPNDEQYF. The CDR3 DNA reads TGTGCCAGCAGCCCTCACGAGGGGCCGAACGACGAGCAGTACTTC.

The gene calls are TRBV30 and TRBJ2-3; D unclear. Germline values: CDR1 GTSNPN, CDR2 SVGIG (reference sequence). V was cut by 4 bases and J by 6 bases, with 8 bases left in between. The CDR3 loop spans 11 amino acids. CDR3 bases: TGTGCCTGGATGATCCTGGATACGCAGTATTTT. Protein sequence: CAWMILDTQYF.

This chain joins TRBV7-8 and TRBJ1-2, with unresolved D. Trimming pared 5 bases from V and 2 bases from J, leaving 12 bases between. Per germline, CDR1 SGHVS and CDR2 FQNEAQ. CDR3 length equals 14 residues. The CDR3 DNA reads TGTGCCAGCAGCAGGAGTACTTCCAACTATGGCTACACCTTC. It encodes CASSRSTSNYGYTF.

In the case of this clone: Other nucleotide sequences from this sample produce the same CDR3. The J gene is TRBJ2-7, the V gene TRBV7-3; 7 positions match TRBD2. Germline trimming cut 1 base from V and 1 base from J; bases unmatched to any gene: 4. This CDR3 is built from 15 residues. Germline V CDR1 and CDR2: SGHTA, FQGTGA. DNA of the CDR3: TGTGCCAGCAGCTTAAATCCTAGCGGTTCCTACGAGCAGTACTTC. Protein: CASSLNPSGSYEQYF.